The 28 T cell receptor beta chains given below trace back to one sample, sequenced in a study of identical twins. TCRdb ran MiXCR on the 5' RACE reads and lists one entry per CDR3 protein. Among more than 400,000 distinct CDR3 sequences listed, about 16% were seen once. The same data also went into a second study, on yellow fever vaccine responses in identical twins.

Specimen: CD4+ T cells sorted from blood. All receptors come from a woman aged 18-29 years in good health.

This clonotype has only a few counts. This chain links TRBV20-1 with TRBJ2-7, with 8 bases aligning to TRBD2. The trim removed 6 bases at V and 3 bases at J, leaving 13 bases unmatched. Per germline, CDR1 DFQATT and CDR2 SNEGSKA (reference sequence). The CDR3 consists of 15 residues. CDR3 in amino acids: CSAGGVVSGSYEQYF. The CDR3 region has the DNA TGCAGTGCCGGGGGCGTCGTCAGCGGGAGCTACGAGCAGTACTTC.

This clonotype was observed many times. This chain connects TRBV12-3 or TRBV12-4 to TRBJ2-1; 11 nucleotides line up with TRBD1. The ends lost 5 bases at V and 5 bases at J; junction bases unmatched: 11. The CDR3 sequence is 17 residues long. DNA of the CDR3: TGTGCCAGCAGTCCCGGATTGGGACAGGGGGTTAACAATGAGCAGTTCTTC. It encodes CASSPGLGQGVNNEQFF.

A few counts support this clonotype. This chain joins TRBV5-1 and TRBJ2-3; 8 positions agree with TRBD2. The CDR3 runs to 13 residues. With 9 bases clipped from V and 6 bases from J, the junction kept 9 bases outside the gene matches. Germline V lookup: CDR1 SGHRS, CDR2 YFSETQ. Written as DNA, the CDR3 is TGCGCCACCCAAGCGGGAGCCTCCGATACGCAGTATTTT. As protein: CATQAGASDTQYF.

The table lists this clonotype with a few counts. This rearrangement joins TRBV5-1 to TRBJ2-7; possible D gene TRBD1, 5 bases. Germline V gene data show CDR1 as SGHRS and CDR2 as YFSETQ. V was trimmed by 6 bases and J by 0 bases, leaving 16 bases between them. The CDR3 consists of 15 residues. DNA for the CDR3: TGCGCCAGCAAACTCATGACAGAGAGCTCCTACGAGCAGTACTTC. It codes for CASKLMTESSYEQYF.

In nucleotides, the CDR3 is TGTGCCAGCAACGTAGATCGGGGATCCTACAATGAGCAGTTCTTC. It encodes CASNVDRGSYNEQFF. The chain uses TRBV5-4 and TRBJ2-1; TRBD2 might be the D (5 bases). From germline, CDR1 is SGHNT and CDR2 YYREEE (reference sequence). The CDR3 covers 15 residues. V dropped 6 bases and J dropped 1 base, with 14 bases sitting between them.

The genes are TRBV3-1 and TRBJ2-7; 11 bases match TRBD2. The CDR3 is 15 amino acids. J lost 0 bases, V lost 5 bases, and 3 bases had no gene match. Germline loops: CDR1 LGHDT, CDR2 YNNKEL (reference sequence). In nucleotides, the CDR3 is TGTGCCAGCAGCTCTCTAGCGGGAGGCTCCTACGAGCAGTACTTC. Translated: CASSSLAGGSYEQYF.

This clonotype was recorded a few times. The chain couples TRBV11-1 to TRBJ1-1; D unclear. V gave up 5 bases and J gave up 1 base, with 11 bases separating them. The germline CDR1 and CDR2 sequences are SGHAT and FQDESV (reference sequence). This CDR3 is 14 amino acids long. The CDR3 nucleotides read TGTGCCAGCAGCCTTCGTTGGGGGAACACTGAAGCTTTCTTT. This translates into CASSLRWGNTEAFF.

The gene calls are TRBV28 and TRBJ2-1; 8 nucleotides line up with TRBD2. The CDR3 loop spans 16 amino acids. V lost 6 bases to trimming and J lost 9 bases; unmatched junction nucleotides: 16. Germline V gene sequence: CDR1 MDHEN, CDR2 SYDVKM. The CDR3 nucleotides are TGTGCCAGCAGCCCGTGGGGGAGCGGGAGTTTGGTTGAGCAGTTCTTC. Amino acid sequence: CASSPWGSGSLVEQFF.

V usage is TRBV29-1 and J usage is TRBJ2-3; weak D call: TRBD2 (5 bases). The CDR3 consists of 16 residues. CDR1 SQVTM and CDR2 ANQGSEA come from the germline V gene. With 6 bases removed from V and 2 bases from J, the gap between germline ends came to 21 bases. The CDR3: CSVLPQLTTNTDTQYF. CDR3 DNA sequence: TGCAGCGTACTTCCTCAATTGACTACAAACACAGATACGCAGTATTTT.

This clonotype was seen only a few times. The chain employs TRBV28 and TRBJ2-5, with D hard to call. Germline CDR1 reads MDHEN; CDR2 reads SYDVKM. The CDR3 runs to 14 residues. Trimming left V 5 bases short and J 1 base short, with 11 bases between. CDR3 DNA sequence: TGTGCCAGCAGTACTCGGGCTACCCAAGAGACCCAGTACTTC. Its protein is CASSTRATQETQYF.

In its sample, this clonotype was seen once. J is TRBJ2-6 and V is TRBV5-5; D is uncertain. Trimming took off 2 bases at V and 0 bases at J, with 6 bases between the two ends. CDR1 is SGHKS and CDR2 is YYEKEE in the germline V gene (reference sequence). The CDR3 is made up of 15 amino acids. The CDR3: CASSLPGSGANVLTF. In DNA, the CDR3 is TGTGCCAGCAGCTTACCGGGCTCTGGGGCCAACGTCCTGACTTTC.

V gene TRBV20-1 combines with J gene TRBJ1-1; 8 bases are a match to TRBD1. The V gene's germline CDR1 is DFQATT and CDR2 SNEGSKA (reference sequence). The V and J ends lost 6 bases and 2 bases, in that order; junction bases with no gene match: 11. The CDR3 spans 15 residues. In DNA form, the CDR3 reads TGCAGTGCCCCAAGCAGGGGGCGGAGAAACACTGAAGCTTTCTTT. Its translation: CSAPSRGRRNTEAFF.

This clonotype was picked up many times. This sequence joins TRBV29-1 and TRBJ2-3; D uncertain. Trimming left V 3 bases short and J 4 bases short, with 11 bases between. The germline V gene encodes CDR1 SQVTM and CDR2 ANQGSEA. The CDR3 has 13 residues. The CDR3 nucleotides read TGCAGCGTTGAGGTCCTCTGGGCAGATACGCAGTATTTT. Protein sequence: CSVEVLWADTQYF.

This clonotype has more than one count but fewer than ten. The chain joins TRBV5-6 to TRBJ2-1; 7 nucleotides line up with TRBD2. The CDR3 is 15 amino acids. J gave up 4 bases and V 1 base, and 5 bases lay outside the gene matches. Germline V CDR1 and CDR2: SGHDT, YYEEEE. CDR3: CASSLPGTNYNEQFF. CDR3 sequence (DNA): TGTGCCAGCAGCTTGCCCGGGACTAATTACAATGAGCAGTTCTTC. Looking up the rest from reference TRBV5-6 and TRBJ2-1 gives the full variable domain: DAGVTQSPTHLIKTRGQQVTLRCSPKSGHDTVSWYQQALGQGPQFIFQYYEEEERQRGNFPDRFSGHQFPNYSSELNVNALLLGDSALYLCASSLPGTNYNEQFFGPGTRLTVL.

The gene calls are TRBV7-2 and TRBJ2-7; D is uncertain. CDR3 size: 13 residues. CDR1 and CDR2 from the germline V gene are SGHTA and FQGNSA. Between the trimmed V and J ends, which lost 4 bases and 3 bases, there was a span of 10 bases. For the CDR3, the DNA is TGTGCCAGCAGCTGGAAATCAGACTACGAGCAGTACTTC. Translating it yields CASSWKSDYEQYF.

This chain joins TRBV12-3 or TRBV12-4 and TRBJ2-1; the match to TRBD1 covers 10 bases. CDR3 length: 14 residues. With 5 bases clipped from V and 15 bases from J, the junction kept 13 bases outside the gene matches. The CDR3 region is CASSLTGGARQSFF. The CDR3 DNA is TGTGCCAGCAGTCTGACAGGGGGCGCCCGCCAGTCGTTCTTC.

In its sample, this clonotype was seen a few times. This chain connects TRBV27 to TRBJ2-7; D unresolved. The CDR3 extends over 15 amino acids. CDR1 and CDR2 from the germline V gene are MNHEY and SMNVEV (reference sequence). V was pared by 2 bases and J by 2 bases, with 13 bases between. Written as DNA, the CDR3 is TGTGCCAGCAGTTTAACGCACACGGTAGCCTACGAGCAGTACTTC. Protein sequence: CASSLTHTVAYEQYF.

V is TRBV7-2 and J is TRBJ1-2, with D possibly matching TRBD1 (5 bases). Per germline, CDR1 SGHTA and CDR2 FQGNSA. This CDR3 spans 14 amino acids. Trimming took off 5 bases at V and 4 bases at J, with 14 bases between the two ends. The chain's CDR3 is CASSLQGVIYGYTF. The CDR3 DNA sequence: TGTGCCAGCAGCCTGCAGGGTGTGATCTATGGCTACACCTTC.

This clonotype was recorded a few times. CDR3: CASSNPGSPLHF. CDR3 bases: TGTGCCAGCAGCAATCCGGGTTCACCCCTCCACTTT. The rearrangement links TRBV28 to TRBJ1-6; D remains ambiguous. This CDR3 has 12 amino acids. V was trimmed by 6 bases and J by 9 bases, leaving 9 bases between them. Germline-derived CDR1 and CDR2 are MDHEN and SYDVKM. Variable domain in full (rest from reference TRBV28 and TRBJ1-6): DVKVTQSSRYLVKRTGEKVFLECVQDMDHENMFWYRQDPGLGLRLIYFSYDVKMKEKGDIPEGYSVSREKKERFSLILESASTNQTSMYLCASSNPGSPLHFGNGTRLTVT.

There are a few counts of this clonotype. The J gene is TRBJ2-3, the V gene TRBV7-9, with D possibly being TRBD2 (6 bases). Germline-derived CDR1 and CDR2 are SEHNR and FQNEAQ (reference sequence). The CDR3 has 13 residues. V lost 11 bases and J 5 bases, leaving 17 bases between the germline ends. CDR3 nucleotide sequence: TGTGCCCTTCACGGGGAGGTCTTAGATACGCAGTATTTT. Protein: CALHGEVLDTQYF.

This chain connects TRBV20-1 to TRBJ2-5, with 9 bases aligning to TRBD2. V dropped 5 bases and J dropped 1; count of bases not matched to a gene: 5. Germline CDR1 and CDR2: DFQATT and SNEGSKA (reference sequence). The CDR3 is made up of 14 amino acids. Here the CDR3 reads CSAQIAGAQETQYF. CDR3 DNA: TGCAGTGCTCAGATAGCGGGAGCCCAAGAGACCCAGTACTTC.

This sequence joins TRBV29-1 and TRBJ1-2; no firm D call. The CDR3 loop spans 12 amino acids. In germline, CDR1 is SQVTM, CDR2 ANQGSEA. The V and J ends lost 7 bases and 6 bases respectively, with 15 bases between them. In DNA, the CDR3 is TGCAGCGATCTGGGTTTAGGGAATGGCTACACCTTC. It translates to CSDLGLGNGYTF.

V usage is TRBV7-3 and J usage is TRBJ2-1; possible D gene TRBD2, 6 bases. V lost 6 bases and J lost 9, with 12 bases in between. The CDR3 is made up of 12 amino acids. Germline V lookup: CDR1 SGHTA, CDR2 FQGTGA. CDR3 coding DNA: TGTGCCAGCAGTTTCGTCGGGGGTGAGCAGTTCTTC. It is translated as CASSFVGGEQFF.

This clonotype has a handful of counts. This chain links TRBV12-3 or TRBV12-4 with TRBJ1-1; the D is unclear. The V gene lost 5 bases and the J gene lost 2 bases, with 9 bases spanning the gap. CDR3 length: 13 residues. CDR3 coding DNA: TGTGCCAGCAGTGGGTTTCCTAACACTGAAGCTTTCTTT. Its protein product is CASSGFPNTEAFF.

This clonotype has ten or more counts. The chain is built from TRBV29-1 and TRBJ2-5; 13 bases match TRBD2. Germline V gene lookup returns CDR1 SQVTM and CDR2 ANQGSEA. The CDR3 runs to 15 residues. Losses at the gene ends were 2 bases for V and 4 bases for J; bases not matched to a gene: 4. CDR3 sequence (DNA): TGCAGCGTTGAAAGGACTAGCGGGAGTGGAGAGACCCAGTACTTC. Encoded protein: CSVERTSGSGETQYF.

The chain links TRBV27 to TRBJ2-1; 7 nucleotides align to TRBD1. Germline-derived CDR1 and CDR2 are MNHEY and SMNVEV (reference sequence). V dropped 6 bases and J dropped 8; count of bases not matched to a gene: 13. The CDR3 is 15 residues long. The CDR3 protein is CASRQGIGLWDEQFF. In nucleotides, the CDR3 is TGTGCCAGCAGACAGGGGATTGGCCTATGGGATGAGCAGTTCTTC.

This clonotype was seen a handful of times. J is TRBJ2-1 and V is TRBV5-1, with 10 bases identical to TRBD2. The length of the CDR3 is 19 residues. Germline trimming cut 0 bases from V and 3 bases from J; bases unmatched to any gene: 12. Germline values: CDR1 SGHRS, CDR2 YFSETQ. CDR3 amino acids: CASSLGSSGSPINYNEQFF. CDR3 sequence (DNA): TGCGCCAGCAGCTTGGGGTCTAGCGGGAGCCCTATAAACTACAATGAGCAGTTCTTC.

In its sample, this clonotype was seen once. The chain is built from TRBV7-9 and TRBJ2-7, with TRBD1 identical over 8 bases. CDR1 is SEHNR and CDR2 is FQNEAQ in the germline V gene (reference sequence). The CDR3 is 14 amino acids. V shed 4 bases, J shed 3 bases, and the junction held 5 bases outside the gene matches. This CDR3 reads CASSSDRAIYEQYF. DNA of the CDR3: TGTGCCAGCAGCTCGGACAGGGCCATCTACGAGCAGTACTTC.